This TCR beta chain originates from a study of T cells in Graves' hyperthyroidism and ophthalmopathy. Concerning this clonotype itself: Its antigen is unidentified.

Study results and limitations: In the blood, most expanded thyroid clonotypes above 0.001 appeared as well.

CDR1 is SNHLY, CDR2 FYNNEI, per germline. V lost 6 bases and J 4 bases, leaving 16 bases between the germline ends. This CDR3 has 14 residues. Amplified regions were TCR beta CDR3 sequences from RNA transcripts. The HTBI primer set drove a first-round RT-PCR of the TCR CDR3. TCRdb called the multiplex PCR reads again in MiXCR, with one record for every CDR3 protein. Of 600,000 to 650,000 distinct CDR3 sequences listed, under 25% are singletons. Disease lasting under 3 months, a NOSPECS grade of at least 4, and a Clinical Activity Score of at least 3 were features of the ophthalmopathy patients. Clinical symptoms, serum thyroxine, TRAb, thyroid ultrasound and orbital computed tomography established diagnosis.

Input material: blood. The receptor was derived from a man aged 25 to 40 with Graves' ophthalmopathy. V usage is TRBV2 and J usage is TRBJ2-7; D possibly corresponds to TRBD1 (6 bases). The CDR3 nucleotides read TGTGCCAGCAGGGCCGGGACACTTCTGTACGAGCAGTACTTC. Its protein is CASRAGTLLYEQYF.